This TCR beta chain was profiled in a study of response to subunit inactivated influenza vaccine. Points from the study as a whole: Few additional T cells are recruited per seasonal influenza vaccination, authors suggested.

This clonotype has a handful of counts. Its antigen is unknown. Germline V gives CDR1 KGHDR, CDR2 SFDVKD. The CDR3 spans 17 residues. With 5 bases removed from V and 0 bases from J, the gap between germline ends came to 16 bases. TCRdb redid the calling of the RT-PCR reads with MiXCR, one entry per CDR3 protein. The sample yields some 800,000 distinct CDR3 sequences, around 20% seen once. The chain links TRBV24-1 to TRBJ2-4; D is uncertain. This material consisted of PBMCs from blood, taken roughly 5 days after vaccination. This clonotype originated in a man over 45 who received an inactivated influenza vaccine. CDR3: CATSAIGQRLAKNIQYF. CDR3 nucleotides: TGTGCCACCAGTGCCATAGGGCAGAGGTTAGCCAAAAACATTCAGTACTTC.